These 7 T cell receptor beta chains were all obtained from the same sample, sequenced in a study of T cell responses to AZD1222 COVID-19 vaccine. Profiling relied on immunoSEQ multiplex PCR, and the TCRdb table lists in-frame clones only, not all of them. The sample lists 110,000 to 150,000 clones, around nine tenths occurring once. The sequences come from peripheral blood, collected on day 0 of AZD1222 vaccination. Receptor source: an adult in good health.

This clone has at least ten counts. The chain has TRBV5-4 and TRBJ2-7; the match to TRBD2 covers 9 bases. With 2 bases clipped from V and 2 bases from J, the junction kept 2 bases outside the gene matches. This CDR3 spans 14 amino acids. Germline CDR1 and CDR2: SGHNT and YYREEE (reference sequence). As DNA, the CDR3 is TGTGCCAGCAGCTTTGGCGGGAGGGCCTACGAGCAGTACTTC. Its protein is CASSFGGRAYEQYF.

The chain combines TRBV30 with TRBJ1-2; possibly TRBD1 for D (5 bases). Germline lookup yields CDR1 GTSNPN and CDR2 SVGIG (reference sequence). V lost 5 bases and J 8 bases, leaving 12 bases between the germline ends. The CDR3 contains 11 residues. CDR3 sequence reads: CAWSTGGGYTF. In nucleotides, the CDR3 is TGTGCCTGGTCAACAGGCGGAGGCTACACCTTC.

The chain couples TRBV7-9 to TRBJ1-4; D remains unclear. Trimming shortened V by 1 base and J by 3 bases, and 12 bases separated the two germline ends. Germline V gene lookup returns CDR1 SEHNR and CDR2 FQNEAQ (reference sequence). CDR3 length equals 16 residues. The CDR3 coding sequence is TGTGCCAGCAGCTTAGTCGGGGTTCGAGCTAATGAAAAACTGTTTTTT. Residues: CASSLVGVRANEKLFF.

This sequence joins TRBV19 and TRBJ2-5; TRBD2 matches 9 bases. The CDR3 is made up of 13 amino acids. Germline V gives CDR1 LNHDA, CDR2 SQIVND (reference sequence). The V and J ends lost 4 bases and 4 bases, in that order; junction bases with no gene match: 1. The CDR3 is CASSTLAGETQYF. In nucleotides, the CDR3 is TGTGCCAGTAGTACACTAGCGGGAGAGACCCAGTACTTC.

This chain joins TRBV4-1 and TRBJ1-1; a weak D match, TRBD1 (6 bases). The CDR3 totals 14 residues. The V gene lost 2 bases and the J gene lost 1 base, with 8 bases spanning the gap. Germline V CDR1 and CDR2: MGHRA, YSYEKL. CDR3 bases: TGCGCCAGCAGCCAAAACAGGGAGAACACTGAAGCTTTCTTT. As protein: CASSQNRENTEAFF.

This chain links TRBV5-4 with TRBJ1-2; D unclear. The V end was cut by 4 bases, the J end by 5 bases, with 15 bases between. CDR3 length: 14 residues. Per the germline V gene, CDR1 is SGHNT and CDR2 is YYREEE (reference sequence). The chain's CDR3 is CASSLGRSTYGYTF. The CDR3 DNA reads as TGTGCCAGCAGCCTCGGACGGAGCACTTATGGCTACACCTTC.

The chain is built from TRBV5-1 and TRBJ2-7; possible D gene TRBD1, 6 bases. This CDR3 contains 14 residues. CDR1 and CDR2 from the germline V gene are SGHRS and YFSETQ. Trimming left V 0 bases short and J 3 bases short, with 10 bases between. CDR3 protein: CASSLEARGYEQYF. The CDR3 nucleotides read TGCGCCAGCAGCTTGGAGGCCAGGGGCTACGAGCAGTACTTC. The entire variable domain, with the rest obtained from reference TRBV5-1 and TRBJ2-7, is as follows: KAGVTQTPRYLIKTRGQQVTLSCSPISGHRSVSWYQQTPGQGLQFLFEYFSETQRNKGNFPGRFSGRQFSNSRSEMNVSTLELGDSALYLCASSLEARGYEQYFGPGTRLTVT.